Sequencing of this T cell receptor beta chain was carried out in a study of immune evolution from preneoplasia to lung adenocarcinoma. Patients had resection in Japan or China between about 2013 and 2017. Each case's diagnosis was confirmed by two pathologists on H&E. Profiling relied on immunoSEQ multiplex PCR, and the TCRdb table lists in-frame clones only, not all of them. The repertoire holds more than 2,500 clones, with 80% to 90% as singletons. Study observations and caveats: KRAS-mutant nodules had the highest T cell clonality. Top clone frequencies peaked in normal lung, apparently declining through invasive adenocarcinoma.

This clone was observed a few times. No antigen is known for it. Germline V CDR1 and CDR2: SGHRS, YFSETQ. There are 16 residues in the CDR3. The V and J ends lost 4 bases and 1 base respectively, with 17 bases between them. The genes are TRBV5-1 and TRBJ1-1; tentative D call: TRBD1 (6 bases). Source material: FFPE atypical adenomatous hyperplasia tissue from the lung. As for subset: atypical adenomatous hyperplasia (AAH), lung preneoplasia. This receptor was taken from a person aged 65 to 85 with lung adenocarcinoma. CDR3 loop: CASSIDGRGSNTEAFF. CDR3 DNA: TGCGCCAGCAGCATCGACGGCAGGGGTTCGAACACTGAAGCTTTCTTT.